A selection of T cell receptor beta chains follows, all from one sample in a study of tumor-infiltrating lymphocytes in primary liver carcinoma. TCRdb re-analysed the multiplex PCR reads in MiXCR, keeping a single row per CDR3 protein. Among some 120,000 distinct CDR3 sequences listed, 64% were seen once. Sequencing was carried out using liver tumor tissue from sampling region 3. The receptor set was obtained from a woman in her fifties or sixties with primary liver carcinoma and hepatitis B virus infection. CDR3s include the opening cysteine and the closing phenylalanine or tryptophan. A D gene is named only where the DNA matches it firmly. Rows give clone size only sometimes, using once, few, many, or a class for an expanded clone.

d_gene | j_gene | v_gene | abundance | CDR3aa | CDR3nt
- | TRBJ2-1 | TRBV6-2/TRBV6-3 | many | CASMVGGSYNEQFF | TGTGCCAGCATGGTGGGAGGATCCTACAATGAGCAGTTCTTC
TRBD1 | TRBJ1-1 | TRBV6-5 | - | CGSRAWGQAEASEAFF | TGTGGCAGCAGGGCGTGGGGACAGGCAGAGGCCTCTGAAGCTTTCTTT
TRBD1 | TRBJ1-4 | TRBV6-1 | - | CSSSGDRGSTNEKLFF | TGTTCCAGCAGTGGGGACAGGGGCTCAACTAATGAAAAGCTGTTTTTT
TRBD2 | TRBJ2-7 | TRBV6-2/TRBV6-3 | once | CASIKTSGRSYDQYF | TGTGCCAGCATCAAGACTAGCGGGAGGTCGTACGATCAGTACTTC
TRBD2 | TRBJ2-3 | TRBV4-1 | few | CASSQDRGRVGADTQYF | TGCGCCAGCAGCCAAGATCGAGGGAGGGTGGGGGCAGATACGCAGTATTTT
TRBD1 | TRBJ2-7 | TRBV4-2 | - | CASSQRQGAQDEQYF | TGTGCCAGCAGCCAACGTCAGGGGGCGCAAGACGAGCAGTACTTC
TRBD2 | TRBJ2-7 | TRBV28 | - | CASRGTSGRSSYEQYF | TGTGCCAGCAGAGGGACTAGCGGGAGGAGCTCCTACGAGCAGTACTTC
TRBD2 | TRBJ2-3 | TRBV6-4 | - | CASSDSAGGVVTQYF | TGTGCCAGCAGTGACTCTGCGGGAGGGGTGGTTACGCAGTATTTT
TRBD1 | TRBJ1-1 | TRBV19 | few | CASSTSRTGGGTEALF | TGTGCCAGTAGCACCTCTCGAACCGGAGGGGGCACTGAAGCTCTCTTT
TRBD1 | TRBJ2-7 | TRBV5-1 | - | CASRHTETGLDEQYF | TGCGCCAGCAGACATACCGAGACAGGGTTGGACGAGCAGTACTTC
TRBD2 | TRBJ2-1 | TRBV6-5 | - | CASSSRTSGRGDQFF | TGTGCCAGCAGTTCCAGGACTAGTGGGAGGGGTGACCAGTTCTTC
- | TRBJ2-1 | TRBV7-9 | many | CASARDFSHEQFF | TGTGCCAGCGCCCGGGACTTCTCTCATGAGCAGTTCTTC
TRBD2 | TRBJ2-1 | TRBV5-4 | few | CASSRDGLSGRGYNEQFF | TGTGCCAGCAGCCGCGACGGACTTAGCGGGAGGGGCTACAATGAGCAGTTCTTC
TRBD1 | TRBJ2-2 | TRBV5-1 | - | CTSSWTGGYTGELFF | TGCACCAGCAGTTGGACAGGGGGCTATACCGGGGAGCTGTTTTTT
- | TRBJ2-1 | TRBV19 | - | CASSIRTNGRGDEQFF | TGTGCCAGTAGTATCAGGACCAACGGGAGAGGGGATGAGCAGTTCTTC
- | TRBJ2-2 | TRBV11-2 | - | CASGVNTGELYF | TGTGCCAGCGGGGTAAACACCGGGGAGCTGTATTTT
- | TRBJ2-7 | TRBV29-1 | many | CSAKEGDSYTYEQYF | TGCAGCGCCAAGGAGGGGGACAGTTACACCTACGAGCAGTACTTC
- | TRBJ2-1 | TRBV11-2 | - | CASSLERVSSYYEQFF | TGTGCCAGCAGCTTAGAGCGGGTGAGCTCCTACTATGAGCAGTTCTTC
TRBD1 | TRBJ2-7 | TRBV5-6 | - | CVSSWYRGHRRYEQYF | TGTGTCAGCAGCTGGTACAGGGGCCACCGACGATACGAGCAGTACTTC
TRBD2 | TRBJ2-7 | TRBV19 | few | CASSVDPSGSSYEQYF | TGTGCCAGTAGTGTCGACCCTAGCGGAAGCTCCTACGAGCAGTACTTC
- | TRBJ2-6 | TRBV28 | - | CARGPALGAGSGANVLTF | TGTGCGCGAGGCCCCGCGCTGGGGGCGGGCTCTGGGGCCAACGTCCTGACTTTC
- | TRBJ2-7 | TRBV29-1 | - | CSADSGNPPYEQHF | TGCAGCGCTGATTCCGGTAATCCTCCCTACGAGCAGCACTTC